The 13 T cell receptor beta chains presented below share a single source sample, sequenced in a study of T cell changes during pregnancy in multiple sclerosis. Clones were read by immunoSEQ multiplex PCR, and TCRdb kept only the in-frame ones, dropping some. This sample yields tens of thousands of clones, of which about 93% are seen a single time; more than 0.45% belongs to the top ten. The sample was CD4+ T cells from peripheral blood mononuclear cells, taken in the second trimester of pregnancy. Every receptor here comes from a female donor with multiple sclerosis, enrolled in a pregnancy study.

V is TRBV7-9 and J is TRBJ2-7; 10 bases are a match to TRBD2. The CDR3 length is 18 residues. Germline lookup yields CDR1 SEHNR and CDR2 FQNEAQ (reference sequence). The ends lost 6 bases at V and 4 bases at J; junction bases unmatched: 18. Here the CDR3 reads CASSLKGLAINSGYEQYF. The CDR3 DNA reads as TGTGCCAGCAGTCTAAAGGGACTAGCGATCAACTCGGGTTACGAGCAGTACTTC.

This chain uses TRBV5-1 with TRBJ1-4; no reliable D call. Germline V gives CDR1 SGHRS, CDR2 YFSETQ. V lost 6 bases and J lost 2, with 8 bases in between. This CDR3 comprises 13 residues. The CDR3 DNA reads TGCGCCAGCACAGACACTACTAATGAAAAACTGTTTTTT. This translates into CASTDTTNEKLFF.

The chain joins TRBV7-2 to TRBJ1-5; TRBD1 matches 7 bases. Germline assignment: CDR1 SGHTA and CDR2 FQGNSA. V dropped 7 bases and J dropped 4; count of bases not matched to a gene: 7. This CDR3 spans 14 amino acids. As DNA, the CDR3 is TGTGCCAGCAACAATCAACAGGGGAATCAGCCCCAGCATTTT. Translating it yields CASNNQQGNQPQHF. Drawing the rest from reference TRBV7-2 and TRBJ1-5, the complete variable domain is GAGVSQSPSNKVTEKGKDVELRCDPISGHTALYWYRQSLGQGLEFLIYFQGNSAPDKSGLPSDRFSAERTGGSVSTLTIQRTQQEDSAVYLCASNNQQGNQPQHFGDGTRLSIL.

The chain employs TRBV11-2 and TRBJ1-2; D perhaps matches TRBD1 (5 bases). The CDR3 is made up of 15 amino acids. Trimming took 5 bases from V and 7 from J, leaving 20 bases between them. Germline V gives CDR1 SGHAT, CDR2 FQNNGV. In DNA form, the CDR3 reads TGTGCCAGCAGCCCAACATTATCGATAGGGGTTGGCTACACCTTC. This codes for CASSPTLSIGVGYTF.

V usage is TRBV29-1 and J usage is TRBJ1-1; 7 bases map to TRBD1. CDR3 length: 15 residues. Looked up from germline, CDR1 is SQVTM and CDR2 is ANQGSEA. V was pared by 6 bases and J by 0 bases, with 10 bases of the junction left unmatched. Written as DNA, the CDR3 is TGCAGCGTAGTTTCCGGGACAGACATGAACACTGAAGCTTTCTTT. Protein: CSVVSGTDMNTEAFF. The full variable domain, its missing parts supplied by reference TRBV29-1 and TRBJ1-1, is SAVISQKPSRDICQRGTSLTIQCQVDSQVTMMFWYRQQPGQSLTLIATANQGSEATYESGFVIDKFPISRPNLTFSTLTVSNMSPEDSSIYLCSVVSGTDMNTEAFFGQGTRLTVV.

The chain has TRBV27 and TRBJ1-1; D remains unclear. Germline V gene sequence: CDR1 MNHEY, CDR2 SMNVEV (reference sequence). V was pared by 1 base and J by 5 bases, with 14 bases between. This CDR3 has 15 amino acids. CDR3 nucleotides: TGTGCCAGCAGTTTATACAGTCATTATGAGACTGAAGCTTTCTTT. The encoded protein is CASSLYSHYETEAFF.

The chain carries TRBV6-5 and TRBJ1-1, with D possibly being TRBD1 (5 bases). The CDR3 extends over 15 amino acids. CDR1 is MNHEY, CDR2 SVGAGI, per germline. V dropped 4 bases and J dropped 1 base, with 13 bases sitting between them. As DNA, the CDR3 is TGTGCCAGCAGTTTCCTTGGGGGGAGGAACACTGAAGCTTTCTTT. Amino acid sequence: CASSFLGGRNTEAFF.

V is TRBV11-3 and J is TRBJ2-2; 10 nucleotides agree with TRBD1. The CDR3 consists of 16 residues. Germline values: CDR1 SGHNT, CDR2 YENEEA. The V gene end was trimmed by 7 bases and the J gene end by 0 bases; junction bases not matched to a gene: 5. The chain's CDR3 is CASTPGTGANTGELFF. The DNA for the CDR3 is TGTGCCAGCACCCCTGGGACAGGGGCGAACACCGGGGAGCTGTTTTTT.

V usage is TRBV2 and J usage is TRBJ2-1, with TRBD2 identical over 16 bases. Germline V gene lookup returns CDR1 SNHLY and CDR2 FYNNEI. Unmatched junction bases numbered 5, after V lost 4 bases and J lost 8 bases. The CDR3 contains 16 residues. CDR3 sequence: CASSGGLAGGLDEQFF. The CDR3 nucleotides are TGTGCCAGCAGTGGGGGACTAGCGGGAGGGTTGGATGAGCAGTTCTTC.

In this sample, this clone turned up once. The chain uses TRBV5-4 and TRBJ1-6; TRBD1 might be the D (6 bases). CDR3 length: 15 residues. V dropped 0 bases and J dropped 8 bases, with 12 bases sitting between them. CDR1 and CDR2 (germline): SGHNT, YYREEE (reference sequence). CDR3 region: CASSLGRGGDSPLHF. DNA of the CDR3: TGTGCCAGCAGCTTGGGGAGGGGGGGAGATTCACCCCTCCACTTT.

The V call is TRBV6-1, the J call TRBJ2-2; 12 bases match TRBD2. The germline V gene encodes CDR1 MNHNS and CDR2 SASEGT. V lost 7 bases, J lost 6 bases, and 6 bases stayed unmatched. This CDR3 region has 15 residues. DNA for the CDR3: TGTGCCAGCAAACAGACTAGCGGGAGAGCCGGGGAGCTGTTTTTT. It specifies CASKQTSGRAGELFF.

A single count supports this clone. V usage is TRBV9 and J usage is TRBJ1-1; no reliable D call. Between the trimmed V and J ends, which lost 3 bases and 4 bases, there was a span of 16 bases. Germline V CDR1 and CDR2: SGDLS, YYNGEE. There are 15 residues in the CDR3. CDR3: CASSGPGFLGTEAFF. CDR3 DNA: TGTGCCAGCAGCGGTCCCGGGTTCCTGGGCACTGAAGCTTTCTTT.

The chain carries TRBV10-3 and TRBJ2-3; 10 bases match TRBD2. Germline assignment: CDR1 ENHRY and CDR2 SYGVKD. The CDR3 contains 15 residues. V dropped 5 bases and J dropped 2; count of bases not matched to a gene: 4. CDR3 in amino acids: CAISPLAGYTDTQYF. For the CDR3, the DNA is TGTGCCATCAGTCCACTAGCGGGGTACACAGATACGCAGTATTTT.